This T cell receptor (beta chain) was sequenced during a study of CD8 T cells in ankylosing spondylitis. Study outcomes and limitations: CD8+ by phenotype, disease-linked clones were relatively rare in peripheral blood.

This CDR3 comprises 12 residues. From germline, CDR1 is DFQATT and CDR2 SNEGSKA (reference sequence). V dropped 3 bases and J dropped 3 bases, with 8 bases sitting between them. Worth noting for this clonotype: Its cognate antigen is unknown.

Each CDR3 protein gets one entry after TCRdb re-called the 5' RACE reads with MiXCR. The sample contains 200,000 to 300,000 distinct CDR3 sequences, approximately 9% of which appear only once. Sequencing was performed on blood, either unsorted or a sorted T cell fraction (not recorded which). This chain uses TRBV20-1 with TRBJ1-1; no clear D. The sequence came from a male donor with ankylosing spondylitis or in good health (not recorded which). CDR3 in DNA: TGCAGTGCTAGGACCGTATACACTGAAGCTTTCTTT. Its translation is CSARTVYTEAFF.